This record concerns one TCR beta chain sequence. The antigen remains unidentified. CDR1 and CDR2 (germline): MNHEY, SVGAGI. The CDR3 loop spans 16 amino acids. With 2 bases clipped from V and 2 bases from J, the junction kept 3 bases outside the gene matches. Produced via immunoSEQ multiplex PCR; TCRdb's table is partial and in-frame only. The repertoire consists of roughly 130,000 clones, with 88% occurring once and the leading ten covering around a sixth. The source of the sample is a study of T cell responses to AZD1222 COVID-19 vaccine. Findings of the study overall: Baseline antibody screening turned up just six seropositive AZD1222 recipients. Vaccination with two AZD1222 doses was followed by a rise in Spike-specific TCR breadth and depth. Repertoire sampling happened only post peak T cell response.

The starting material was peripheral blood, obtained on day 0 of MenACWY control vaccination. This chain uses TRBV6-5 with TRBJ1-2, with 12 bases that match TRBD1. This receptor was identified in an adult in good health. The CDR3 spells CASSYGTGGSNYGYTF. For the CDR3, the DNA is TGTGCCAGCAGTTACGGGACAGGGGGCTCAAACTATGGCTACACCTTC.